These 15 T cell receptor beta chains came from one sample sequenced in a study of follicular helper T cells after annual influenza vaccination. Described time point: 2014-2015 season, 7 days after vaccination. Some clones are missing from TCRdb's copy, which holds only in-frame ones; the method was immunoSEQ multiplex PCR. The sample has some 15,000 clones, around 84% seen once. The sample consisted of CXCR5+ CD38- circulating T follicular helper cells from blood, taken 7 days after influenza vaccination. Subset specified: circulating Tfh, non-naive CD4+CXCR5+PD-1+ (ICOS+CD38+ or ICOS-CD38-). The receptors were gathered from an adult who received the influenza vaccine.

This clone showed up just a few times. The chain uses TRBV10-3 and TRBJ1-1; the D gene is possibly TRBD1 (5 bases). This CDR3 comprises 14 residues. Germline assignment: CDR1 ENHRY and CDR2 SYGVKD. The V end lost 0 bases, the J end lost 5 bases, and 10 bases lay between the germline ends. In DNA form, the CDR3 reads TGTGCCATCAGTGAGTCTGGCAGGGTAACTGAAGCTTTCTTT. This gives the protein CAISESGRVTEAFF.

The rearrangement joins TRBV5-4 to TRBJ1-1; a weak D match, TRBD1 (6 bases). Trimming removed 0 bases from V and 0 bases from J, with 12 bases in between. The CDR3 extends over 16 amino acids. From germline, CDR1 is SGHNT and CDR2 YYREEE (reference sequence). The CDR3 loop reads CASSLANRAMNTEAFF. The DNA for the CDR3 is TGTGCCAGCAGCTTGGCTAACAGGGCGATGAACACTGAAGCTTTCTTT.

This chain's CDR3 is CASSSLGQASGNTIYF. The CDR3, as DNA: TGTGCCAGCAGCTCCCTGGGACAGGCCTCTGGAAACACCATATATTTT. This sequence joins TRBV28 and TRBJ1-3; 8 bases agree with TRBD1. Germline loops: CDR1 MDHEN, CDR2 SYDVKM. The CDR3 length is 16 residues. After removal of 6 bases from V and 0 bases from J, the junction contained 7 bases not matched to a gene.

CDR3 residues: CSADSGTETDTQYF. CDR3 sequence (DNA): TGCAGCGCTGATTCCGGGACAGAGACAGATACGCAGTATTTT. The chain combines TRBV29-1 with TRBJ2-3, with 7 nucleotides matching TRBD1. V was clipped by 7 bases and J by 3 bases; unmatched bases: 10. The CDR3 has 14 residues. The germline V gene encodes CDR1 SQVTM and CDR2 ANQGSEA.

V usage is TRBV7-6 and J usage is TRBJ1-4; TRBD1 aligns across 9 bases. This CDR3 spans 14 amino acids. Germline CDR1 is SGHVS and CDR2 is FNYEAQ. The trim removed 3 bases at V and 5 bases at J, leaving 1 base unmatched. CDR3 sequence: CASSLGTGNEKLFF. The CDR3 DNA reads as TGTGCCAGCAGCTTGGGGACAGGGAATGAAAAACTGTTTTTT. Full variable domain (outside the CDR3, taken from reference TRBV7-6 and TRBJ1-4): GAGVSQSPRYKVTKRGQDVALRCDPISGHVSLYWYRQALGQGPEFLTYFNYEAQQDKSGLPNDRFSAERPEGSISTLTIQRTEQRDSAMYRCASSLGTGNEKLFFGSGTQLSVL.

The chain uses TRBV27 and TRBJ2-7, with 9 bases aligning to TRBD2. The V gene end was trimmed by 3 bases and the J gene end by 10 bases; junction bases not matched to a gene: 10. The CDR3 is 14 residues long. Germline-derived CDR1 and CDR2 are MNHEY and SMNVEV (reference sequence). The CDR3 sequence: CASSLDSGGAAQYF. CDR3 nucleotides: TGTGCCAGCAGTTTGGATAGCGGGGGTGCGGCACAGTACTTC.

In DNA form, the CDR3 reads TGTGCCAGCAGTTTAGCAATAGGTGAGCAGTTCTTC. It yields the protein CASSLAIGEQFF. This sequence joins TRBV6-1 and TRBJ2-1; the D is unclear. CDR1 and CDR2 (germline): MNHNS, SASEGT. There are 12 residues in the CDR3. Deletions cut 5 bases from V and 9 bases from J, with 11 bases between.

This chain uses TRBV27 with TRBJ1-2, with TRBD1 identical over 9 bases. Per the germline V gene, CDR1 is MNHEY and CDR2 is SMNVEV (reference sequence). V lost 6 bases to trimming and J lost 3 bases; unmatched junction nucleotides: 11. The CDR3 is made up of 16 amino acids. CDR3 in DNA: TGTGCCAGCAGAACTCGCTGGGGACAGGGTGACTATGGCTACACCTTC. Translated: CASRTRWGQGDYGYTF.

The table lists this clone with a few counts. V gene TRBV20-1 combines with J gene TRBJ1-1; D gene ambiguous. Germline CDR1 DFQATT, CDR2 SNEGSKA (reference sequence). The germline V and J ends were trimmed by 4 bases and 6 bases, with 9 bases remaining between them. This CDR3 comprises 11 residues. This chain's CDR3 is CSAKGVPEAFF. For the CDR3, the DNA is TGCAGTGCTAAGGGAGTTCCTGAAGCTTTCTTT.

The chain is built from TRBV5-1 and TRBJ1-1; D remains unclear. The germline V and J ends were trimmed by 0 bases and 7 bases, with 13 bases remaining between them. This CDR3 contains 14 residues. CDR1 is SGHRS, CDR2 YFSETQ, per germline. The chain's CDR3 is CASSLALARNEAFF. Written as DNA, the CDR3 is TGCGCCAGCAGCTTGGCCCTAGCGAGAAATGAAGCTTTCTTT.

The chain recombines TRBV9 with TRBJ2-2; the match to TRBD2 covers 12 bases. This CDR3 region has 15 residues. CDR1 is SGDLS, CDR2 YYNGEE, per germline. V lost 3 bases and J lost 6; bases outside the gene matches: 3. CDR3 sequence: CASSGLAGEAGELFF. The DNA for the CDR3 is TGTGCCAGCAGCGGACTAGCGGGAGAAGCCGGGGAGCTGTTTTTT.

The chain is built from TRBV19 and TRBJ1-2, with 9 bases identical to TRBD1. Germline V gene sequence: CDR1 LNHDA, CDR2 SQIVND (reference sequence). This CDR3 has 16 amino acids. V lost 7 bases to trimming and J lost 2 bases; unmatched junction nucleotides: 11. CDR3: CASKRAGQGTNYGYTF. The CDR3 coding sequence is TGTGCCAGTAAGAGAGCAGGACAGGGGACGAACTATGGCTACACCTTC.

The rearrangement links TRBV19 to TRBJ2-5; 9 bases are a match to TRBD1. With 4 bases clipped from V and 4 bases from J, the junction kept 7 bases outside the gene matches. The CDR3 sequence is 15 residues long. Germline-derived CDR1 and CDR2 are LNHDA and SQIVND (reference sequence). The CDR3 DNA reads TGTGCCAGTAGTACAAAACGGACAGGGGCAGAGACCCAGTACTTC. Translation gives CASSTKRTGAETQYF. The complete variable domain, with remaining parts taken from reference TRBV19 and TRBJ2-5, reads DGGITQSPKYLFRKEGQNVTLSCEQNLNHDAMYWYRQDPGQGLRLIYYSQIVNDFQKGDIAEGYSVSREKKESFPLTVTSAQKNPTAFYLCASSTKRTGAETQYFGPGTRLLVL.

The gene calls are TRBV27 and TRBJ1-1; tentatively, D is TRBD1 (6 bases). The V and J ends lost 2 bases and 6 bases respectively, with 19 bases between them. CDR1 is MNHEY and CDR2 is SMNVEV in the germline V gene (reference sequence). The length of the CDR3 is 16 residues. The CDR3 DNA reads TGTGCCAGCAGTTTACGATTACCACAGGGATTCTCTGAAGCTTTCTTT. Translating gives CASSLRLPQGFSEAFF.

This sequence joins TRBV16 and TRBJ1-2, with 9 bases identical to TRBD1. This CDR3 comprises 15 residues. Germline assignment: CDR1 KGHSY and CDR2 FQNENV. The junction had 5 bases not matched to a gene; V was cut back by 2 bases and J by 4 bases. The CDR3 bases are TGTGCCAGCAGCCAAGGGACAGGGTACAGCTATGGCTACACCTTC. Protein sequence: CASSQGTGYSYGYTF. Full variable domain (rest looked up from reference TRBV16 and TRBJ1-2): GEEVAQTPKHLVRGEGQKAKLYCAPIKGHSYVFWYQQVLKNEFKFLISFQNENVFDETGMPKERFSAKCLPNSPCSLEIQATKLEDSAVYFCASSQGTGYSYGYTFGSGTRLTVV.